These T cell receptor beta chains were read from a single sample in a study of cytomegalovirus exposure and HLA in healthy donors. TCRdb's copy holds only in-frame clones and misses some; the assay was immunoSEQ multiplex PCR. The sample includes about 95,000 clones, 85% of them seen just once. The sequencing sample was made of PBMCs. Receptors were obtained from a man aged 18 to 30 in good health and CMV-seropositive. The CDR3 runs from the conserved cysteine through the conserved F or W. A D gene is named only where the DNA matches it firmly. Size is stated for part of the rows, as once, few or many counts, or as a class when the clone is expanded.

V gene	J gene	clone size	D gene	CDR3 protein	CDR3 DNA
TRBV28	TRBJ1-2	.	.	CATRWGGGYGYTF	TGTGCCACCCGCTGGGGGGGCGGCTATGGCTACACCTTC
TRBV7-9	TRBJ2-7	.	.	CASSPRAGSYEQYF	TGTGCCAGCAGCCCGCGGGCTGGCTCCTACGAGCAGTACTTC
TRBV19	TRBJ2-7	once	TRBD1	CASSESRGLSYEQYF	TGTGCCAGTAGTGAGAGCAGGGGGCTATCCTACGAGCAGTACTTC
TRBV7-3	TRBJ2-7	.	.	CASSLKTGQRYEQYF	TGTGCCAGCAGCTTAAAGACCGGACAACGCTACGAGCAGTACTTC
TRBV28	TRBJ1-3	.	TRBD1	CASSTGQRGNTIYF	TGTGCCAGCAGCACGGGACAGAGGGGAAACACCATATATTTT
TRBV5-1	TRBJ1-3	.	.	CASSRGFGDTIYF	TGCGCCAGCAGCCGGGGGTTTGGGGACACCATATATTTT
TRBV19	TRBJ2-6	.	TRBD1	CASSLTGASGANVLTF	TGTGCCAGTAGTCTGACAGGGGCTTCTGGGGCCAACGTCCTGACTTTC
TRBV7-9	TRBJ1-1	.	TRBD1	CASRSTGGADTEAFF	TGTGCCAGCAGATCTACAGGGGGCGCGGACACTGAAGCTTTCTTT
TRBV7-2	TRBJ2-5	.	TRBD2	CASSQRGGQETQYF	TGTGCCAGCAGCCAACGGGGAGGGCAAGAGACCCAGTACTTC
TRBV28	TRBJ1-2	.	.	CASSLTGKSHGYTF	TGTGCCAGCAGCCTTACGGGGAAATCTCATGGCTACACCTTC
TRBV2	TRBJ1-2	few	.	CASSDVLPQATF	TGTGCCAGCAGTGATGTGCTACCCCAGGCCACCTTC
TRBV11-1	TRBJ2-3	.	.	CASSLEAPGLDSQYF	TGTGCCAGCAGCTTAGAGGCCCCAGGGCTCGACTCGCAGTATTTT
TRBV7-9	TRBJ2-7	.	TRBD1	CASSPSGTGGSYEQYF	TGTGCCAGCAGCCCTAGTGGGACAGGGGGCTCCTACGAGCAGTACTTC
TRBV19	TRBJ1-1	.	.	CASSTETREQGNTEAFF	TGTGCCAGTAGTACTGAGACCCGGGAGCAGGGGAACACTGAAGCTTTCTTT
TRBV10-2	TRBJ2-5	.	.	CASGRDIQETQYF	TGCGCCAGCGGAAGGGACATCCAAGAGACCCAGTACTTC
TRBV6-1	TRBJ1-1	.	.	CASPSLASAFF	TGTGCCAGCCCCTCGTTAGCCTCGGCTTTCTTT
TRBV28	TRBJ2-2	.	TRBD1	CASLDRGITGELFF	TGTGCCAGCCTCGACAGGGGTATCACCGGGGAGCTGTTTTTT
TRBV11-3	TRBJ2-7	.	TRBD1	CASSLGQGMAYEQYF	TGTGCCAGCAGCTTGGGACAGGGGATGGCCTACGAGCAGTACTTC
TRBV5-1	TRBJ1-2	.	TRBD1	CASSSATGDYGYTF	TGCGCCAGCAGCTCGGCGACAGGGGACTATGGCTACACCTTC
TRBV7-9	TRBJ1-2	.	TRBD1	CASRETGQGNYGYTF	TGTGCCAGCAGAGAAACCGGACAGGGAAACTATGGCTACACCTTC
TRBV18	TRBJ2-5	.	.	CASSPAGQETQYF	TGTGCCAGCTCACCGGCAGGCCAAGAGACCCAGTACTTC
TRBV5-1	TRBJ2-1	.	.	CASQATVSYNEQFF	TGCGCCAGCCAAGCAACAGTCTCCTACAATGAGCAGTTCTTC
TRBV30	TRBJ1-4	.	TRBD1	CAWTLQGVEKLFF	TGTGCCTGGACACTCCAGGGGGTGGAAAAACTGTTTTTT
TRBV25-1	TRBJ2-5	.	.	CASSVGDIRGETQYF	TGTGCCAGCAGTGTGGGGGACATCCGCGGGGAGACCCAGTACTTC
TRBV5-5	TRBJ2-7	.	TRBD1	CASSLFGQETSYEQYF	TGTGCCAGCAGCTTGTTTGGACAGGAGACCTCCTACGAGCAGTACTTC
TRBV6-5	TRBJ1-3	.	.	CASSSQGQSGNTIYF	TGTGCCAGCAGTAGCCAAGGACAGTCTGGAAACACCATATATTTT
TRBV2	TRBJ2-7	.	.	CASSGPMEGWEPQQYF	TGTGCCAGCAGTGGGCCAATGGAGGGGTGGGAACCTCAGCAGTACTTC
TRBV2	TRBJ1-4	once	.	CASSEDPLVSVAGEKLFF	TGTGCCAGCAGTGAAGACCCACTGGTCTCGGTCGCAGGCGAAAAACTGTTTTTT
TRBV15	TRBJ1-2	.	TRBD1	CATSSGRTGLEGYTF	TGTGCCACCAGCAGCGGAAGGACAGGGCTGGAAGGCTACACCTTC
TRBV4-1	TRBJ1-1	.	TRBD1	CASSLQGGNTEAFF	TGCGCCAGCAGCCTACAGGGGGGGAACACTGAAGCTTTCTTT
TRBV29-1	TRBJ1-1	.	TRBD1	CSVESVRGPNTEAFF	TGCAGCGTTGAGTCAGTTAGGGGGCCGAACACTGAAGCTTTCTTT
TRBV2	TRBJ1-5	.	.	CASSEAHNQPQHF	TGTGCCAGCAGTGAAGCCCACAATCAGCCCCAGCATTTT
TRBV6-1	TRBJ2-3	few	TRBD2	CASSEALGAGWADTQYF	TGTGCCAGCAGTGAAGCGCTGGGAGCGGGATGGGCAGATACGCAGTATTTT
TRBV5-4	TRBJ2-5	.	.	CASSLASQQETQYF	TGTGCCAGCAGCTTGGCCTCACAGCAAGAGACCCAGTACTTC
TRBV4-2	TRBJ2-3	.	.	CASSQEPLARTDTQYF	TGTGCCAGCAGCCAAGAGCCACTAGCTCGCACAGATACGCAGTATTTT
TRBV5-4	TRBJ2-7	.	TRBD2	CASSPGTNAYEQYF	TGTGCCAGCAGCCCCGGGACTAACGCCTACGAGCAGTACTTC
TRBV6-1	TRBJ1-2	.	TRBD1	CASSAGQAINYGYTF	TGTGCCAGCAGTGCGGGACAGGCGATTAACTATGGCTACACCTTC
TRBV5-1	TRBJ2-1	.	.	CASSSLDYYNEQFF	TGCGCCAGCAGCTCACTAGATTATTACAATGAGCAGTTCTTC
TRBV18	TRBJ1-5	.	.	CASSPGGSSQHF	TGTGCCAGCTCACCTGGGGGGAGTTCCCAGCATTTT
TRBV9	TRBJ2-3	.	TRBD1	CASSVESGDSADTQYF	TGTGCCAGCAGCGTCGAGTCTGGGGACAGCGCAGATACGCAGTATTTT
TRBV9	TRBJ1-2	.	.	CASSVGQNYGYTF	TGTGCCAGCAGCGTAGGACAAAACTATGGCTACACCTTC
TRBV27	TRBJ1-2	.	.	CASSLGQGYGYTF	TGTGCCAGCAGTTTAGGGCAGGGCTATGGCTACACCTTC
TRBV5-5	TRBJ2-7	.	TRBD2	CASSRTSGTTYEQYF	TGTGCCAGCAGCCGGACTAGCGGGACTACCTACGAGCAGTACTTC
TRBV13	TRBJ1-2	.	.	CASSQGHRNFYGYTF	TGTGCCAGCAGCCAGGGACACCGAAACTTCTATGGCTACACCTTC
TRBV7-2	TRBJ1-2	.	.	CASSLAPGRAQYGYTF	TGTGCCAGCAGCTTAGCGCCGGGAAGGGCTCAGTATGGCTACACCTTC
TRBV30	TRBJ2-5	.	.	CAWTRGHIKETQYF	TGTGCCTGGACCCGGGGACATATAAAAGAGACCCAGTACTTC
TRBV19	TRBJ2-2	.	.	CASSIVGSGSGELFF	TGTGCCAGTAGTATAGTCGGGAGTGGTTCCGGGGAGCTGTTTTTT
TRBV15	TRBJ2-7	.	TRBD2	CATSRDHVGLAAYEQYF	TGTGCCACCAGCAGAGATCATGTAGGACTAGCGGCGTACGAGCAGTACTTC
TRBV2	TRBJ1-5	.	.	CASSSDSFNQPQHF	TGTGCCAGCAGCTCGGACAGCTTTAATCAGCCCCAGCATTTT
TRBV15	TRBJ2-5	.	TRBD2	CATSGFGTSVQETQYF	TGTGCCACCAGCGGATTCGGGACTAGCGTACAAGAGACCCAGTACTTC
TRBV28	TRBJ1-2	.	.	CASSQTGINYGYTF	TGTGCCAGCAGTCAAACAGGGATAAACTATGGCTACACCTTC
TRBV5-1	TRBJ2-3	.	TRBD2	CASSFTSGYTDTQYF	TGCGCCAGCAGCTTTACTAGCGGTTACACAGATACGCAGTATTTT
TRBV18	TRBJ2-2	.	.	CASSPPTGSPGELFF	TGTGCCAGCTCACCACCCACAGGGAGCCCCGGGGAGCTGTTTTTT
TRBV5-1	TRBJ2-3	.	TRBD2	CASSLETSGRGRQYF	TGCGCCAGCAGCTTGGAGACTAGCGGGAGGGGGCGGCAGTATTTT
TRBV6-1	TRBJ2-3	.	TRBD2	CASSFSSGTDTQYF	TGTGCCAGCAGTTTCTCTAGCGGGACAGATACGCAGTATTTT